The 15 T cell receptor beta chains listed next were all sequenced from one sample in a study of blood T cell repertoires in COVID-19. TCRdb's copy holds only in-frame clones and misses some; the assay was immunoSEQ multiplex PCR. This repertoire shows approximately 250,000 clones, around 78% found once; its top ten account for 4.6%. The source material was peripheral blood. The source of these receptors is a man in his sixties who had recovered from COVID-19.

This clone was detected a few times. V and J are TRBV12-3 or TRBV12-4 and TRBJ1-5; D possibly corresponds to TRBD1 (5 bases). This CDR3 has 12 residues. V was cut by 6 bases and J by 7 bases, with 10 bases left in between. In DNA form, the CDR3 reads TGTGCCAGCAGCCAGGGACTCCAGCCCCAGCATTTT. Amino acid sequence: CASSQGLQPQHF.

The chain uses TRBV19 and TRBJ1-2; 8 bases line up with TRBD1. The junction had 1 base not matched to a gene; V was cut back by 0 bases and J by 4 bases. The CDR3 spans 14 residues. CDR1 and CDR2 from the germline V gene are LNHDA and SQIVND (reference sequence). In DNA, the CDR3 is TGTGCCAGTAGTATAGACGGGACAGGCTATGGCTACACCTTC. Translating gives CASSIDGTGYGYTF. Complete variable domain (other parts from reference TRBV19 and TRBJ1-2): DGGITQSPKYLFRKEGQNVTLSCEQNLNHDAMYWYRQDPGQGLRLIYYSQIVNDFQKGDIAEGYSVSREKKESFPLTVTSAQKNPTAFYLCASSIDGTGYGYTFGSGTRLTVV.

The genes are TRBV3-1 (or the pseudogene TRBV3-2) and TRBJ1-6, with D possibly being TRBD1 (5 bases). The CDR3 runs 14 residues. From germline, CDR1 is LGHDT and CDR2 YNNKEL (reference sequence). The V gene lost 4 bases and the J gene lost 9 bases, with 13 bases spanning the gap. CDR3 sequence reads: CASSRRGDGSPLHF. DNA for the CDR3: TGTGCCAGCAGCCGAAGGGGCGATGGTTCACCCCTCCACTTT.

The chain uses TRBV30 and TRBJ2-1; possibly TRBD2 for D (5 bases). Trimming took 3 bases from V and 0 from J, leaving 15 bases between them. The length of the CDR3 is 16 residues. Germline lookup yields CDR1 GTSNPN and CDR2 SVGIG (reference sequence). CDR3 DNA: TGTGCCTGGAGGTCTGGGCGCCGGGGCTCCTACAATGAGCAGTTCTTC. This gives the protein CAWRSGRRGSYNEQFF. The whole variable domain, remainder taken from reference TRBV30 and TRBJ2-1, is SQTIHQWPATLVQPVGSPLSLECTVEGTSNPNLYWYRQAAGRGLQLLFYSVGIGQISSEVPQNLSASRPQDRQFILSSKKLLLSDSGFYLCAWRSGRRGSYNEQFFGPGTRLTVL.

The V gene is TRBV11-2, the J gene TRBJ2-4; D remains ambiguous. This CDR3 spans 16 amino acids. From germline, CDR1 is SGHAT and CDR2 FQNNGV. V gave up 1 base and J gave up 0 bases, with 10 bases separating them. DNA of the CDR3: TGTGCCAGCAGCTTAGTTGGCGGCTTAGCCAAAAACATTCAGTACTTC. This sequence encodes CASSLVGGLAKNIQYF.

The chain recombines TRBV6-1 with TRBJ1-5; maybe TRBD1 (5 bases). The germline V and J ends were trimmed by 4 bases and 2 bases, with 15 bases remaining between them. The germline V gene encodes CDR1 MNHNS and CDR2 SASEGT. The CDR3 consists of 16 residues. The CDR3 DNA reads TGTGCCAGCAGTGTAACGGGGGGTGTGGGCAATCAGCCCCAGCATTTT. Protein sequence: CASSVTGGVGNQPQHF.

This clone was detected once. CDR3 coding DNA: TGTGCCAGCAGTTCCGGACCAGGGAGGGCCCTAAGCTCTGGAAACACCATATATTTT. Protein: CASSSGPGRALSSGNTIYF. The V call is TRBV7-6, the J call TRBJ1-3; the D gene is possibly TRBD1 (5 bases). The CDR3 totals 19 residues. Trimming removed 6 bases from V and 0 bases from J, with 24 bases in between. The germline CDR1 and CDR2 sequences are SGHVS and FNYEAQ. The variable domain in full, with the rest retrieved from reference TRBV7-6 and TRBJ1-3, is GAGVSQSPRYKVTKRGQDVALRCDPISGHVSLYWYRQALGQGPEFLTYFNYEAQQDKSGLPNDRFSAERPEGSISTLTIQRTEQRDSAMYRCASSSGPGRALSSGNTIYFGEGSWLTVV.

The chain links TRBV3-1 (or the pseudogene TRBV3-2) to TRBJ1-2; TRBD1 is a possible D gene (6 bases). With 1 base removed from V and 5 bases from J, the gap between germline ends came to 14 bases. The CDR3 loop spans 15 amino acids. CDR1 LGHDT and CDR2 YNNKEL come from the germline V gene (reference sequence). CDR3 sequence reads: CASSQVSQGRYGYTF. CDR3 nucleotide sequence: TGTGCCAGCAGCCAAGTATCACAGGGTCGGTATGGCTACACCTTC.

This clone showed up just once. The V and J genes are TRBV24-1 and TRBJ2-3; TRBD2 aligns across 8 bases. The CDR3 loop spans 13 amino acids. Germline CDR1 KGHDR, CDR2 SFDVKD. J gave up 5 bases and V 9 bases, and 6 bases lay outside the gene matches. The CDR3 is CATRGGVGDTQYF. The CDR3 DNA reads as TGTGCCACCCGGGGGGGGGTAGGAGATACGCAGTATTTT.

This chain connects TRBV19 to TRBJ1-5, with D perhaps matching TRBD1 (5 bases). Trimming removed 8 bases from V and 4 bases from J, with 18 bases in between. CDR1 and CDR2 from the germline V gene are LNHDA and SQIVND (reference sequence). The CDR3 is made up of 15 amino acids. The CDR3 loop reads CASAEWQGPNQPQHF. The CDR3 region has the DNA TGTGCCAGTGCGGAATGGCAGGGCCCTAATCAGCCCCAGCATTTT.

The CDR3 loop reads CATGLGNGAGELFF. The CDR3 nucleotides are TGTGCCACTGGCTTGGGAAACGGGGCCGGGGAGCTGTTTTTT. The chain uses TRBV5-5 and TRBJ2-2, with D possibly matching TRBD2 (5 bases). Germline CDR1 is SGHKS and CDR2 is YYEKEE (reference sequence). With 9 bases removed from V and 6 bases from J, the gap between germline ends came to 18 bases. CDR3 size: 14 residues.

The chain recombines TRBV30 with TRBJ1-1; TRBD1 matches at 7 bases. The CDR3 runs 14 residues. Germline V CDR1 and CDR2: GTSNPN, SVGIG (reference sequence). The trim removed 3 bases at V and 0 bases at J, leaving 4 bases unmatched. Written as DNA, the CDR3 is TGTGCCTGGAGCGAGGGGACAGTGAACACTGAAGCTTTCTTT. Translating it yields CAWSEGTVNTEAFF.

The chain uses TRBV6-5 and TRBJ1-2; 10 nucleotides agree with TRBD1. V was clipped by 7 bases and J by 3 bases; unmatched bases: 8. The CDR3 is 15 residues long. Germline CDR1 is MNHEY and CDR2 is SVGAGI. The CDR3 sequence: CASTSGGTGDYGYTF. The CDR3 nucleotides read TGTGCCAGCACCTCCGGGGGGACAGGGGACTATGGCTACACCTTC.

This chain joins TRBV3-1 (or the pseudogene TRBV3-2) and TRBJ2-2; no firm D call. The CDR3 has 12 residues. CDR1 is LGHDT, CDR2 YNNKEL, per germline (reference sequence). The V gene lost 3 bases and the J gene lost 8 bases, with 7 bases spanning the gap. The CDR3 region is CASSQQLGELFF. CDR3 in DNA: TGTGCCAGCAGCCAGCAACTTGGGGAGCTGTTTTTT.

V usage is TRBV10-2 and J usage is TRBJ1-6; TRBD1 matches at 9 bases. The J segment lost 7 bases and the V segment lost 4 bases, leaving 2 bases of the junction unmatched. The CDR3 totals 14 residues. CDR1 is WSHSY, CDR2 SAAADI, per germline. The CDR3 loop reads CASSGTGDNSPLHF. The DNA for the CDR3 is TGCGCCAGCAGTGGGACAGGGGACAATTCACCCCTCCACTTT.